This T cell receptor beta chain was identified in a study of blood T cell repertoires in COVID-19 (dated by TCRdb to about 2020). In the study overall: Collaborator samples came from the United States, Italy and Spain and covered acute and convalescent phases of COVID-19. Subjects who had been exposed to COVID-19, were actively infected with it, or had recovered from it provided the deeply sampled blood TCRbeta repertoires that made up the dataset. The material from the prospective study consisted of cDNA or gDNA derived from T cells, B-cell-depleted T cells, or PBMCs. A freely available public database, intended as a resource for researchers studying the immune response to SARS-CoV-2, is where the repertoires were released. Where available, HLA class I and class II types were taken from metadata supplied by the sample provider and were not determined by assay-based typing. The sample metadata nearly always contained a de-identified subject ID, COVID-19 status, age in years and sex. The samples were drawn from the first 160 participants of the ongoing ImmuneRACE study and from some 1,300 subjects provided by 6 global collaborators.

Trimming accounts for 2 bases at V and 6 bases at J, while the number of junction bases matched to no gene is 8. The CDR3 goes from the cysteine to the phenylalanine over 15 residues. The retained sequence is limited to the CDR3, 45 bases, with the frame set at the first base. CDR1 and CDR2 were assigned from the germline V gene (reference sequence) as LGHDT and YNNKEL. Whole blood was collected in K2EDTA tubes by collaborating institutions according to the institutions' own protocols. Collaborator samples were shipped for TCRbeta analysis as frozen whole blood, isolated PBMCs, or DNA extracted from either sample type. TCRbeta CDR3 regions were amplified from genomic DNA using the immunoSEQ Assay, a bias-controlled multiplex PCR. In the paper's pipeline: The number of nucleated cells in each sample was estimated from the amplification of reference gene primers within the assay. To quantify the absolute abundance of each unique TCRbeta CDR3 rearrangement, sequence reads were collapsed and filtered. For each sample, productive Simpson clonality was calculated as the square root of Simpson's diversity index across productive rearrangements. TCRdb limited this immuneACCESS table to in-frame rearrangements with V and J called. A share of clones is missing; checked studies link under half to unresolved V genes, and the rest is unexplained. V, J and clone size reflect that table, while D and trimming were determined from the DNA. In all, the sample holds more than 150,000 clones, and less than 90% of those were seen once. In total, the top ten clones hold around 20% of the sample.

This clone was seen just once. It has no known antigen specificity. There are no base qualities to consult, and no much larger clone falls within one base. Study-wide conclusions, independent of this receptor: How much clinical and demographic metadata was included differed by source and by participant, and the metadata was provided uncurated.

The sequence derives from a man aged 65 to 79 with active or convalescent COVID-19. The sequenced material came from peripheral blood. The V gene is TRBV3-1 (or the pseudogene TRBV3-2) and the J gene is TRBJ2-7; TRBD1 matches 9 bases in the middle. This receptor carries the CDR3 CASSQTDRGSVEQYF. Read as DNA, the sequence is TGTGCCAGCAGCCAAACGGACAGGGGTTCAGTCGAGCAGTACTTC.